These 17 T cell receptor beta chains came from one sample sequenced in a study of T cells in Graves' hyperthyroidism and ophthalmopathy. TCR beta CDR3 region amplification was performed from RNA transcripts. First-round RT-PCR of the TCR CDR3 relied on the HTBI primer set. TCRdb redid the calling of the multiplex PCR reads with MiXCR, one entry per CDR3 protein. The table has 700,000 or so distinct CDR3 sequences, 16% seen once. Sequencing was carried out using blood. Receptors were obtained from a man aged 18 to 30 with Graves' hyperthyroidism.

This clonotype was counted at least ten times. This chain connects TRBV2 to TRBJ2-1; 11 bases are shared with TRBD2. Germline trimming cut 7 bases from V and 7 bases from J; bases unmatched to any gene: 12. This CDR3 spans 16 amino acids. Germline CDR1 is SNHLY and CDR2 is FYNNEI. CDR3 bases: TGTGCCAGCATCATGCCGGGGCTAGCGGGAGGTAATGAGCAGTTCTTC. Its translation: CASIMPGLAGGNEQFF.

This clonotype occurred many times. The chain links TRBV29-1 to TRBJ1-1; D might be TRBD1 (5 bases). Trimming removed 6 bases from V and 0 bases from J, with 17 bases in between. This CDR3 spans 15 amino acids. CDR1 is SQVTM and CDR2 is ANQGSEA in the germline V gene. This CDR3 is CSVPRSGGMNTEAFF. The DNA of the CDR3 is TGCAGCGTCCCCAGGTCCGGGGGGATGAACACTGAAGCTTTCTTT. Full variable domain (rest looked up from reference TRBV29-1 and TRBJ1-1): SAVISQKPSRDICQRGTSLTIQCQVDSQVTMMFWYRQQPGQSLTLIATANQGSEATYESGFVIDKFPISRPNLTFSTLTVSNMSPEDSSIYLCSVPRSGGMNTEAFFGQGTRLTVV.

The chain combines TRBV5-1 with TRBJ2-3; 9 bases fit TRBD1. The V gene end was trimmed by 4 bases and the J gene end by 4 bases; junction bases not matched to a gene: 13. CDR3 length equals 17 residues. Germline CDR1 reads SGHRS; CDR2 reads YFSETQ. The DNA for the CDR3 is TGCGCCAGCAGCCTCCTACAGGGGGCGGGGGTCCCAGATACGCAGTATTTT. As protein: CASSLLQGAGVPDTQYF.

This clonotype was detected only a few times. One base away lies a much larger clone, so this may be a sequencing read error. V is TRBV6-1 and J is TRBJ2-1, with no clear D. Deletions cut 5 bases from V and 5 bases from J, with 4 bases between. CDR1 MNHNS and CDR2 SASEGT come from the germline V gene. The CDR3 loop spans 11 amino acids. The CDR3 DNA follows: TGTGCCAGCAGTCCCGACAATGAGCAGTTCTTC. Translation gives CASSPDNEQFF.

This clonotype was seen ten or more times. V is TRBV7-2 and J is TRBJ2-7; 8 nucleotides match TRBD1. J was trimmed by 12 bases and V by 4 bases; bases with no gene match: 8. CDR3 length: 12 amino acids. Per the germline V gene, CDR1 is SGHTA and CDR2 is FQGNSA. The CDR3 bases are TGTGCCAGCAGCTCGGGACAGGTGGCTCGGTACTTC. Translation gives CASSSGQVARYF.

The chain is built from TRBV6-1 and TRBJ2-6; 8 nucleotides agree with TRBD1. CDR1 is MNHNS, CDR2 SASEGT, per germline. Losses at the gene ends were 4 bases for V and 2 bases for J; bases not matched to a gene: 4. CDR3 size: 16 residues. CDR3 residues: CASSGTGGTGANVLTF. The CDR3 DNA reads TGTGCCAGCAGTGGAACAGGGGGGACTGGGGCCAACGTCCTGACTTTC.

This clonotype appeared many times. V and J are TRBV9 and TRBJ2-3, with 10 bases lining up with TRBD2. The CDR3 extends over 14 amino acids. The V and J ends lost 0 bases and 5 bases, in that order; junction bases with no gene match: 0. Germline V gives CDR1 SGDLS, CDR2 YYNGEE. The CDR3 here is CASSVVAGGDTQYF. The CDR3 region has the DNA TGTGCCAGCAGCGTAGTAGCGGGAGGAGATACGCAGTATTTT.

V and J are TRBV6-2 or TRBV6-3 and TRBJ2-1; 11 nucleotides align to TRBD1. CDR3 length: 13 amino acids. Germline-derived CDR1 and CDR2 are MNHEY and SVGEGT. V shed 6 bases and J 8 bases; nucleotides not matched to a gene: 3. The CDR3 here is CASSWTGGYEQFF. The CDR3 bases are TGTGCCAGCAGCTGGACAGGGGGCTATGAGCAGTTCTTC.

This clonotype has a count of ten or more. The J gene is TRBJ2-7, the V gene TRBV10-3; D might be TRBD1 (6 bases). CDR3 length equals 12 residues. The germline V and J ends were trimmed by 6 bases and 3 bases, with 9 bases remaining between them. Per germline, CDR1 ENHRY and CDR2 SYGVKD. CDR3: CAIRDRGYEQYF. The CDR3 bases are TGTGCCATCAGGGACAGAGGCTACGAGCAGTACTTC.

The genes are TRBV6-1 and TRBJ2-7; 8 bases agree with TRBD2. The CDR3 contains 15 residues. J lost 3 bases, V lost 6 bases, and 10 bases had no gene match. CDR1 is MNHNS, CDR2 SASEGT, per germline. CDR3 protein: CASSRGLGIGYEQYF. CDR3 nucleotides: TGTGCCAGCAGCCGGGGACTAGGTATCGGCTACGAGCAGTACTTC.

CDR3 in amino acids: CASSTPGETQYF. For the CDR3, the DNA is TGTGCCAGCAGCACCCCTGGAGAGACCCAGTACTTC. V gene TRBV7-9 combines with J gene TRBJ2-5; D not certain. The CDR3 has 12 amino acids. V shed 5 bases and J shed 4 bases, with 8 bases lying between them. Germline V gives CDR1 SEHNR, CDR2 FQNEAQ (reference sequence).

This clonotype appeared many times. The chain combines TRBV28 with TRBJ1-1; D possibly corresponds to TRBD1 (5 bases). Germline V gives CDR1 MDHEN, CDR2 SYDVKM. Trimming removed 5 bases at V and 2 bases at J, with 12 bases between. This CDR3 contains 14 residues. CDR3 protein: CASSAYRSNTEAFF. DNA for the CDR3: TGTGCCAGCAGTGCCTACAGGAGTAACACTGAAGCTTTCTTT.

This clonotype was counted between two and nine times. The rearrangement uses TRBV5-1 and TRBJ1-1, with 8 bases identical to TRBD1. From germline, CDR1 is SGHRS and CDR2 YFSETQ. This CDR3 comprises 14 residues. V trimming: 4 bases; J trimming: 5 bases; junction bases outside the gene matches: 7. In nucleotides, the CDR3 is TGCGCCAGCAGCGACGGACAGGGAGGAACTGAAGCTTTCTTT. This encodes CASSDGQGGTEAFF.

This clonotype occurred many times. The chain links TRBV3-1 to TRBJ2-1; TRBD1 matches 7 bases. The CDR3 consists of 13 residues. The J segment lost 13 bases and the V segment lost 4 bases, leaving 10 bases of the junction unmatched. The germline CDR1 and CDR2 sequences are LGHDT and YNNKEL (reference sequence). Here the CDR3 reads CASSPRTGTAQFF. CDR3 DNA sequence: TGTGCCAGCAGCCCTCGGACAGGCACGGCCCAGTTCTTC.

This clonotype showed up just a few times. The chain joins TRBV12-3 or TRBV12-4 to TRBJ2-6, with TRBD1 matching over 9 bases. The ends lost 3 bases at V and 4 bases at J; junction bases unmatched: 7. The CDR3 is 17 residues long. DNA for the CDR3: TGTGCCAGCAGTTTCCTACAGGGGGCGCGGGGGGCCAACGTCCTGACTTTC. Translation gives CASSFLQGARGANVLTF.

The chain couples TRBV5-4 to TRBJ2-7; perhaps TRBD2 as D (6 bases). The germline gives CDR1 SGHNT, CDR2 YYREEE (reference sequence). Trimming stripped 4 bases from V and 5 bases from J, with 10 bases between. There are 12 residues in the CDR3. CDR3 loop: CASSRGVHEQYF. The CDR3 DNA reads TGTGCCAGCAGCCGCGGGGTCCACGAGCAGTACTTC. The full variable domain, rest sourced from reference TRBV5-4 and TRBJ2-7, is ETGVTQSPTHLIKTRGQQVTLRCSSQSGHNTVSWYQQALGQGPQFIFQYYREEENGRGNFPPRFSGLQFPNYSSELNVNALELDDSALYLCASSRGVHEQYFGPGTRLTVT.

This clonotype was picked up a small number of times. The V and J genes are TRBV7-8 and TRBJ2-5, with no clear D. Germline-derived CDR1 and CDR2 are SGHVS and FQNEAQ. V dropped 5 bases and J dropped 4 bases, with 17 bases sitting between them. The CDR3 loop spans 15 amino acids. Here the CDR3 DNA reads TGTGCCAGCAGCCCCACTATATGGCCAGGAGAGACCCAGTACTTC. This codes for CASSPTIWPGETQYF.